The 15 T cell receptor beta chains reported below all come from one sample, sequenced in a study of OX40 agonist ivuxolimab in advanced cancers. Sequencing used immunoSEQ multiplex PCR; TCRdb keeps in-frame clones, though not all of them. The data contain roughly 34,000 clones, roughly 87% of them singletons. The source material was CD4+ or CD8+ T cells sorted from blood, sampled in a trial of the OX40 agonist ivuxolimab. These receptors were collected from an adult with an advanced solid tumor such as melanoma, head and neck, liver or kidney cancer.

The CDR3: CASSLGGLAGDNEQFF. The CDR3 DNA reads TGTGCCAGCAGCTTAGGCGGGCTAGCGGGTGACAATGAGCAGTTCTTC. The V call is TRBV7-8, the J call TRBJ2-1; 8 bases agree with TRBD2. CDR3 length: 16 amino acids. Trimming cost V 1 base and J 5 bases; bases outside gene matches: 7. Per the germline V gene, CDR1 is SGHVS and CDR2 is FQNEAQ.

The chain employs TRBV4-1 and TRBJ2-7; 11 bases fit TRBD2. The CDR3 is 18 amino acids. In germline, CDR1 is MGHRA, CDR2 YSYEKL. Germline trimming cut 0 bases from V and 0 bases from J; bases unmatched to any gene: 7. This chain's CDR3 is CASSQDLASGRPSYEQYF. The DNA of the CDR3 is TGCGCCAGCAGCCAAGATTTAGCTAGCGGGAGGCCCTCCTACGAGCAGTACTTC.

The CDR3 DNA follows: TGTGCCAGCAGCCCACCCCTGGGGGGAGGAGAGACTGAAGCTTTCTTT. Translation: CASSPPLGGGETEAFF. This chain connects TRBV9 to TRBJ1-1; D perhaps matches TRBD1 (5 bases). Germline CDR1 is SGDLS and CDR2 is YYNGEE. This CDR3 has 16 amino acids. V was shortened by 4 bases and J by 5 bases, with 21 bases between the two germline ends.

This rearrangement joins TRBV9 to TRBJ2-1; 9 positions match TRBD2. The CDR3 loop spans 15 amino acids. After removal of 4 bases from V and 8 bases from J, the junction contained 10 bases not matched to a gene. Germline V gene data show CDR1 as SGDLS and CDR2 as YYNGEE. The CDR3 sequence is CASSPLGTSIHEQFF. For the CDR3, the DNA is TGTGCCAGCAGCCCACTAGGGACTAGCATTCATGAGCAGTTCTTC.

The V gene is TRBV11-2, the J gene TRBJ1-1; D perhaps matches TRBD1 (6 bases). The V gene's germline CDR1 is SGHAT and CDR2 FQNNGV. V lost 0 bases, J lost 6 bases, and 14 bases lay in between. CDR3 length equals 15 residues. CDR3 protein: CASSLEGGSISEAFF. The CDR3 region has the DNA TGTGCCAGCAGCTTAGAAGGGGGAAGTATTTCTGAAGCTTTCTTT.

CDR3 sequence (DNA): TGTGCCAGCAGCGGACCCGGGGGACAGGGAGCTTACGAGCAGTACTTC. Translating gives CASSGPGGQGAYEQYF. V and J are TRBV9 and TRBJ2-7; 9 bases map to TRBD1. The CDR3 runs to 16 residues. V shed 3 bases, J shed 4 bases, and the junction held 11 bases outside the gene matches. Per the germline V gene, CDR1 is SGDLS and CDR2 is YYNGEE.

This chain links TRBV27 with TRBJ1-4; D unresolved. V was pared by 5 bases and J by 8 bases, with 15 bases between. This CDR3 spans 14 amino acids. Germline V gene data show CDR1 as MNHEY and CDR2 as SMNVEV (reference sequence). For the CDR3, the DNA is TGTGCCAGCAGTCTGGGTAGAGGACGGGAAAAACTGTTTTTT. It is translated as CASSLGRGREKLFF. Drawing the rest from reference TRBV27 and TRBJ1-4, the complete variable domain is EAQVTQNPRYLITVTGKKLTVTCSQNMNHEYMSWYRQDPGLGLRQIYYSMNVEVTDKGDVPEGYKVSRKEKRNFPLILESPSPNQTSLYFCASSLGRGREKLFFGSGTQLSVL.

V gene TRBV5-8 combines with J gene TRBJ1-1, with 9 bases fitting TRBD1. The CDR3 is made up of 15 amino acids. Germline CDR1 is SGHTS and CDR2 is YDEGEE. Trimming took 5 bases from V and 0 from J; bases not matched to a gene: 5. CDR3: CASSSGTGMNTEAFF. The CDR3 bases are TGTGCCAGCAGTTCCGGGACAGGGATGAACACTGAAGCTTTCTTT.

This clone has more than one count but fewer than ten. V is TRBV5-5 and J is TRBJ2-7; D might be TRBD1 or TRBD2, each matching 6 bases. This CDR3 is 14 amino acids long. In germline, CDR1 is SGHKS, CDR2 YYEKEE (reference sequence). V lost 1 base and J lost 4, with 12 bases in between. The chain's CDR3 is CASSLSLGGYEQYF. The DNA for the CDR3 is TGTGCCAGCAGCTTGTCACTAGGGGGGTACGAGCAGTACTTC.

Worth noting for this clone: In the same sample, other DNA sequences code for this CDR3. The chain joins TRBV27 to TRBJ1-1; maybe TRBD1 (5 bases). Germline V gene lookup returns CDR1 MNHEY and CDR2 SMNVEV (reference sequence). This CDR3 region has 12 residues. V shed 6 bases and J shed 1 base, with 6 bases lying between them. CDR3 region: CASSTGNTEAFF. The CDR3 coding sequence is TGTGCCAGCAGCACAGGGAACACTGAAGCTTTCTTT.

Turning to this clone: The sample has other DNA sequences that encode this CDR3 too. The V and J genes are TRBV19 and TRBJ2-7; no reliable D call. The CDR3 runs to 11 residues. Between the trimmed V and J ends, which lost 3 bases and 4 bases, there was a span of 4 bases. CDR1 and CDR2 from the germline V gene are LNHDA and SQIVND (reference sequence). The CDR3 sequence is CASSMGYEQYF. CDR3 coding DNA: TGTGCCAGTAGTATGGGATACGAGCAGTACTTC.

The gene calls are TRBV5-1 and TRBJ2-7; perhaps TRBD1 as D (6 bases). Looked up from germline, CDR1 is SGHRS and CDR2 is YFSETQ. V was trimmed by 5 bases and J by 0 bases, leaving 12 bases between them. The CDR3 has 14 residues. This chain's CDR3 is CASRSGTSSYEQYF. The CDR3 nucleotides read TGCGCCAGCAGATCCGGGACATCCTCCTACGAGCAGTACTTC. Supplemented by reference TRBV5-1 and TRBJ2-7, the full variable domain reads KAGVTQTPRYLIKTRGQQVTLSCSPISGHRSVSWYQQTPGQGLQFLFEYFSETQRNKGNFPGRFSGRQFSNSRSEMNVSTLELGDSALYLCASRSGTSSYEQYFGPGTRLTVT.

The genes are TRBV7-9 and TRBJ2-5; TRBD2 matches 11 bases. This CDR3 spans 18 amino acids. Germline V lookup: CDR1 SEHNR, CDR2 FQNEAQ (reference sequence). The ends lost 5 bases at V and 4 bases at J; junction bases unmatched: 15. The DNA of the CDR3 is TGTGCCAGCAGCACAATAGCGGGAGGGCCCAAATTTGGAGAGACCCAGTACTTC. Translated, it gives CASSTIAGGPKFGETQYF.

This rearrangement joins TRBV18 to TRBJ2-2, with TRBD2 matching 11 bases. The CDR3 sequence is 17 residues long. Per germline, CDR1 KGHSH and CDR2 LQKENI. V trimming: 2 bases; J trimming: 4 bases; junction bases outside the gene matches: 6. The CDR3 loop reads CASSPEVAGGFTGELFF. The CDR3 DNA follows: TGTGCCAGCTCACCAGAAGTAGCGGGAGGGTTCACCGGGGAGCTGTTTTTT.

This clone was found a few times. The gene calls are TRBV21-1 and TRBJ2-7. TRBV21-1 is a listed pseudogene. The CDR3 runs 13 residues. CDR3 sequence: CARRDGRSYEQYF. The CDR3 bases are TGTGCCAGGAGGGACGGCCGCTCCTACGAGCAGTACTTC.